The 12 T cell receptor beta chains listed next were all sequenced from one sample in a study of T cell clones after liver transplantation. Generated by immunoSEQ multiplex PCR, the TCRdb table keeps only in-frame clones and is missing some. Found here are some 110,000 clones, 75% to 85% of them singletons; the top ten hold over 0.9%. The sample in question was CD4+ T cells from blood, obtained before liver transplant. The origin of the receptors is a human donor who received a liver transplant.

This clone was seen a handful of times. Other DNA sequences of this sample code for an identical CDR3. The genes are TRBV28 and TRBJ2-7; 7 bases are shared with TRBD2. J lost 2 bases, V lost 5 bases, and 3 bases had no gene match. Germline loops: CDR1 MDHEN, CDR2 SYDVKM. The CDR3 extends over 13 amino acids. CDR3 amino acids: CASSPGRAYEQYF. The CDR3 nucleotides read TGTGCCAGCAGTCCGGGGAGGGCCTACGAGCAGTACTTC.

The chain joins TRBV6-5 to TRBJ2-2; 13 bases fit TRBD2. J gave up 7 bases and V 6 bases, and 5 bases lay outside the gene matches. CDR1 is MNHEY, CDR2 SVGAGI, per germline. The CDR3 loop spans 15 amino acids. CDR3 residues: CASSRTSGGNGELFF. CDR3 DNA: TGTGCCAGCAGCCGGACTAGCGGGGGTAACGGGGAGCTGTTTTTT.

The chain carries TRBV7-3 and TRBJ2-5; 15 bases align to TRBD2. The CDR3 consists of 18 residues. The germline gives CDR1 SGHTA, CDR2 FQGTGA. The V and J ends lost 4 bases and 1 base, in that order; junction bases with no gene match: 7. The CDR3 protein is CASSSPGLAGGGQETQYF. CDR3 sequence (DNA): TGTGCCAGCAGCTCCCCGGGACTAGCGGGAGGCGGCCAAGAGACCCAGTACTTC.

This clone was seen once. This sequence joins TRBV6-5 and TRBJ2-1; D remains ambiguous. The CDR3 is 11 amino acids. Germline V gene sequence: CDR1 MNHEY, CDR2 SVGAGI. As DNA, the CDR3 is TGTGCTGTTCGGACCTACAATGAGCAGTTCTTC. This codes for CAVRTYNEQFF.

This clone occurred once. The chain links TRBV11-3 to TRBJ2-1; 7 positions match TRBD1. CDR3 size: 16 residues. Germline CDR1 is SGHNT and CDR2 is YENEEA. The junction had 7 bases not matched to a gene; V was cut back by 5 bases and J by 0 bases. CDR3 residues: CASSPGQPSSYNEQFF. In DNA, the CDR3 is TGTGCCAGCAGCCCGGGACAGCCGAGCTCCTACAATGAGCAGTTCTTC.

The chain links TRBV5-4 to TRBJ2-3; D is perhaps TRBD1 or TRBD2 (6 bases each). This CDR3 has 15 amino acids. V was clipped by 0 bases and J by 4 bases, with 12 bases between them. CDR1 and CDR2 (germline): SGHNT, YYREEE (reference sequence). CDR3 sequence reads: CASSLAGAGADTQYF. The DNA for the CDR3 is TGTGCCAGCAGCTTGGCGGGGGCTGGGGCAGATACGCAGTATTTT.

In DNA form, the CDR3 reads TGTGCCAGTACCCCGACAGGGAATTCCGAGAATCAGCCCCAGCATTTT. Its protein product is CASTPTGNSENQPQHF. The chain employs TRBV19 and TRBJ1-5, with 7 bases aligning to TRBD1. CDR1 is LNHDA and CDR2 is SQIVND in the germline V gene (reference sequence). The CDR3 spans 16 residues. With 7 bases clipped from V and 4 bases from J, the junction kept 13 bases outside the gene matches.

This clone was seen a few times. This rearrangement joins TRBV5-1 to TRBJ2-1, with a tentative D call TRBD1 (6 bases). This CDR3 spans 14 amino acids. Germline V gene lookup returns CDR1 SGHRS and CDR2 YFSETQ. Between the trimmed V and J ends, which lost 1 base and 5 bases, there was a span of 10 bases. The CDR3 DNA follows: TGCGCCAGCAGCTTGTGGACAGCAAACAATGAGCAGTTCTTC. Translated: CASSLWTANNEQFF.

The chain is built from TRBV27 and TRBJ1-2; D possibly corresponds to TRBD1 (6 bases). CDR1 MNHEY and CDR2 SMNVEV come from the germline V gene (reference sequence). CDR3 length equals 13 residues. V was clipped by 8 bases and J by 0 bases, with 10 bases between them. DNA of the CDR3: TGTGCCAGCCGACGACAGGCTAACTATGGCTACACCTTC. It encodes CASRRQANYGYTF.

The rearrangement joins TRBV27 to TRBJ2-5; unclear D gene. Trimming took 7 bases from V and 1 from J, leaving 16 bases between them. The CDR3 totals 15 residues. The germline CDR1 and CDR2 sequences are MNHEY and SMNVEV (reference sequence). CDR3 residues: CASTHSAKRQETQYF. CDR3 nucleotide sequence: TGTGCCAGCACCCACTCAGCGAAGCGCCAAGAGACCCAGTACTTC.

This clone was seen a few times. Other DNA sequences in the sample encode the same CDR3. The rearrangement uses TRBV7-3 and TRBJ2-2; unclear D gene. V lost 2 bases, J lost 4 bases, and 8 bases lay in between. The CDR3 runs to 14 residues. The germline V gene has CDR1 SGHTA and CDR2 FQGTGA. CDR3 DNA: TGTGCCAGCAGCTTATCCCTGAGCACCGGGGAGCTGTTTTTT. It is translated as CASSLSLSTGELFF.

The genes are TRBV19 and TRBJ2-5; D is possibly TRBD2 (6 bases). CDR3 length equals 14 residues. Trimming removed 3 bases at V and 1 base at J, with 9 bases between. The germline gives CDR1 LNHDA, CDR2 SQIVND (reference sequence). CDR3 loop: CASSMGGRQETQYF. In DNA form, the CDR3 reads TGTGCCAGTAGTATGGGGGGACGCCAAGAGACCCAGTACTTC. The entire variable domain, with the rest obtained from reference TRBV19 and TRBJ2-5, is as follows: DGGITQSPKYLFRKEGQNVTLSCEQNLNHDAMYWYRQDPGQGLRLIYYSQIVNDFQKGDIAEGYSVSREKKESFPLTVTSAQKNPTAFYLCASSMGGRQETQYFGPGTRLLVL.